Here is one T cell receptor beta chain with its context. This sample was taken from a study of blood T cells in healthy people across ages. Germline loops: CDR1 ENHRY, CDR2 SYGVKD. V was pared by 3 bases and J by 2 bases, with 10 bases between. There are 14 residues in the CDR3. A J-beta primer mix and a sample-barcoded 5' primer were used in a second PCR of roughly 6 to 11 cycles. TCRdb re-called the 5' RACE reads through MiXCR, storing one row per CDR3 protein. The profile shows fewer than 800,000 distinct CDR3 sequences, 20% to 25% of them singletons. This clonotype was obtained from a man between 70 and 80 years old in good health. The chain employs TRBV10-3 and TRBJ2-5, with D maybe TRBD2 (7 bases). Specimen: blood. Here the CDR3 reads CAISDRGAQETQYF. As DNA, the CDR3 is TGTGCCATCAGTGACCGGGGGGCTCAAGAGACCCAGTACTTC.